These 6 T cell receptor beta chains share one sample of origin, sequenced in a study of blood T cell repertoires in COVID-19. Sequencing used immunoSEQ multiplex PCR; TCRdb keeps in-frame clones, though not all of them. Here the sample spans more than 250,000 clones, roughly 88% being singletons. The sample comprised PBMCs or T cells enriched from blood (not recorded which). Receptors originate from a young man who had recovered from COVID-19.

The V and J genes are TRBV3-1 (or the pseudogene TRBV3-2) and TRBJ1-4; no firm D call. The V end lost 0 bases, the J end lost 6 bases, and 11 bases lay between the germline ends. Germline values: CDR1 LGHDT, CDR2 YNNKEL (reference sequence). The CDR3 contains 15 residues. DNA of the CDR3: TGTGCCAGCAGCCAAGATGGGCAGCCAGATGAAAAACTGTTTTTT. Protein product: CASSQDGQPDEKLFF.

The gene calls are TRBV15 and TRBJ1-2; 9 bases match TRBD1. Germline trimming cut 0 bases from V and 9 bases from J; bases unmatched to any gene: 8. Per the germline V gene, CDR1 is LNHNV and CDR2 is YYDKDF (reference sequence). The CDR3 has 15 amino acids. For the CDR3, the DNA is TGTGCCACCAGCAGAGATCCGGGACAGGGAAGGCGCTACACCTTC. It translates to CATSRDPGQGRRYTF. The full variable domain, rest sourced from reference TRBV15 and TRBJ1-2, is DAMVIQNPRYQVTQFGKPVTLSCSQTLNHNVMYWYQQKSSQAPKLLFHYYDKDFNNEADTPDNFQSRRPNTSFCFLDIRSPGLGDTAMYLCATSRDPGQGRRYTFGSGTRLTVV.

This rearrangement joins TRBV9 to TRBJ1-1; D is possibly TRBD1 (5 bases). V shed 0 bases and J shed 0 bases, with 9 bases lying between them. There are 15 residues in the CDR3. Germline loops: CDR1 SGDLS, CDR2 YYNGEE. The CDR3 region has the DNA TGTGCCAGCAGCGTAGGGGGCGCCGTGAACACTGAAGCTTTCTTT. This gives the protein CASSVGGAVNTEAFF. Based on the CDR3 plus reference TRBV9 and TRBJ1-1, the full variable domain is DSGVTQTPKHLITATGQRVTLRCSPRSGDLSVYWYQQSLDQGLQFLIQYYNGEERAKGNILERFSAQQFPDLHSELNLSSLELGDSALYFCASSVGGAVNTEAFFGQGTRLTVV.

V usage is TRBV4-1 and J usage is TRBJ1-1; TRBD1 aligns across 7 bases. The CDR3 runs 18 residues. With 1 base clipped from V and 1 base from J, the junction kept 12 bases outside the gene matches. CDR1 is MGHRA and CDR2 is YSYEKL in the germline V gene. CDR3 loop: CASSQGLEIQGTNTEAFF. In nucleotides, the CDR3 is TGCGCCAGCAGCCAAGGTCTCGAGATACAGGGGACGAACACTGAAGCTTTCTTT.

The chain combines TRBV25-1 with TRBJ1-2, with 9 bases lining up with TRBD1. Germline-derived CDR1 and CDR2 are MGHDK and SYGVNS. This CDR3 has 14 amino acids. Losses at the gene ends were 3 bases for V and 8 bases for J; bases not matched to a gene: 7. This CDR3 is CASSEGQGSGGYTF. CDR3 DNA sequence: TGTGCCAGCAGTGAGGGACAGGGTTCGGGGGGCTACACCTTC.

The chain joins TRBV2 to TRBJ1-2; D uncertain. CDR1 SNHLY and CDR2 FYNNEI come from the germline V gene. Trimming left V 10 bases short and J 0 bases short, with 12 bases between. The CDR3 is 13 amino acids. The CDR3 is CATIKSANYGYTF. CDR3 nucleotide sequence: TGTGCCACCATAAAGTCGGCTAACTATGGCTACACCTTC.